The clone carrying this T cell receptor beta chain was counted ten times or more. The target antigen is unknown. These data come from a study of T cells after yellow fever vaccination. Study in general: Preparation used SMART-Seq v4 Ultra Low Input for the low-cell-number fractions. Study observations and caveats: In post-booster samples, most primary-vaccination clones reappeared (approximately 96% CD4, roughly 88% CD8). CD4 and CD8 compartments shared a small share of clonotypes, likely from convergent recombination.

TCRdb ran MiXCR on the 5' RACE reads and lists one entry per CDR3 protein. Here the sample spans 250,000 to 350,000 distinct CDR3 sequences, about 4.5% being singletons. The CDR3 totals 13 residues. V lost 4 bases and J lost 5, with 14 bases in between. The V gene's germline CDR1 is SQVTM and CDR2 ANQGSEA. This receptor was taken from a man between 18 and 35 years old who received the YFV17D yellow fever vaccine. This rearrangement joins TRBV29-1 to TRBJ1-2; D not resolved. The input for sequencing was PBMCs, taken 15 days after the yellow fever booster vaccination. The CDR3 is CSVVWQDVYGYTF. The CDR3 DNA follows: TGCAGCGTTGTATGGCAGGACGTTTATGGCTACACCTTC.